The present TCR beta chain was sequenced within a study of tumor T cells in aggressive B-cell lymphoma. The germline CDR1 and CDR2 sequences are SEHNR and FQNEAQ (reference sequence). The CDR3 runs to 14 residues. The junction had 9 bases not matched to a gene; V was cut back by 5 bases and J by 6 bases. Data came from immunoSEQ multiplex PCR; TCRdb stores just in-frame clones and leaves some out. The sample yields some 2,700 clones, 85% seen once. The sequence came from an adult with diffuse large B cell lymphoma. Some clones in this sample may be carry-over from other donors' samples. Sequenced sample: tumor tissue. The genes are TRBV7-9 and TRBJ1-1; TRBD1 agrees at 7 bases. CDR3 sequence reads: CASSPTTGIPEAFF. The CDR3, as DNA: TGTGCCAGCAGCCCGACGACAGGGATTCCTGAAGCTTTCTTT.